The rows below give T cell receptor beta chains drawn from one sample of a study of shared clonotypes between healthy human individuals. Profiled with immunoSEQ multiplex PCR; TCRdb holds only in-frame clones, not every one. The table lists 2 million to 2.5 million clones, approximately 96% of them singletons. Sequencing input: naive CD4+ T cells sorted from blood. The receptor set was obtained from a man between 18 and 29 years old in good health. Each CDR3 is given with its conserved first and last residue. D genes are given only for firm matches. For some rows the clone size is stated as once, few or many, or as a class when expanded; others skip it.

j_call d_call clone_size v_call cdr3_aa cdr3_nt
TRBJ2-3 TRBD1 NA TRBV18 CASSLETGPDTQYF TGTGCCAGCTCACTGGAGACAGGGCCAGATACGCAGTATTTT
TRBJ2-2 TRBD2 NA TRBV18 CASSLASGTGELFF TGTGCCAGCTCACTAGCTAGCGGCACCGGGGAGCTGTTTTTT
TRBJ1-2 TRBD1 NA TRBV5-6 CASSLDGAGRGHGYTF TGTGCCAGCAGCTTAGATGGGGCTGGCAGGGGGCATGGCTACACCTTC
TRBJ2-5 NA NA TRBV5-4 CASSLVGNAWLETQYF TGTGCCAGCAGCTTGGTTGGAAACGCCTGGTTAGAGACCCAGTACTTC
TRBJ2-7 NA NA TRBV5-1 CASSLTLQGYEQYF TGCGCCAGCAGCTTGACTCTACAGGGCTACGAGCAGTACTTC
TRBJ1-6 TRBD1 NA TRBV2 CASSLDRGDSPLHF TGTGCCAGCAGTCTTGACAGGGGTGATTCACCCCTCCACTTT
TRBJ1-4 TRBD1 NA TRBV9 CASSARQGSNEKLFF TGTGCCAGCAGCGCCCGACAGGGTTCGAATGAAAAACTGTTTTTT
TRBJ2-1 NA NA TRBV6-1 CASSEASGYNEQFF TGTGCCAGCAGTGAAGCGTCGGGCTACAATGAGCAGTTCTTC
TRBJ2-5 NA NA TRBV30 CAWLVRFGETQYF TGTGCCTGGTTAGTACGGTTTGGAGAGACCCAGTACTTC
TRBJ2-7 NA NA TRBV11-2 CASSLLTTGQTTYEQYF TGTGCCAGCAGCTTATTAACCACCGGACAGACGACCTACGAGCAGTACTTC
TRBJ1-1 NA NA TRBV5-6 CASVQGLNTEAFF TGTGCCAGCGTACAGGGTTTGAACACTGAAGCTTTCTTT
TRBJ2-2 NA NA TRBV6-6 CASSYHDTGELFF TGTGCCAGCAGTTACCACGACACCGGGGAGCTGTTTTTT
TRBJ1-3 NA NA TRBV28 CASRAPGHESDGNTIYF TGTGCCAGCCGAGCGCCGGGACACGAGTCCGACGGAAACACCATATATTTT
TRBJ1-1 NA once TRBV28 CASSRGVGAFF TGTGCCAGCAGTCGGGGGGTCGGAGCTTTCTTT
TRBJ2-2 NA NA TRBV7-9 CASSLSQGARGGELFF TGTGCCAGCAGCTTATCCCAGGGCGCCCGGGGCGGGGAGCTGTTTTTT
TRBJ1-6 NA few TRBV6-1 CASSTAIDSPLHF TGTGCCAGCAGTACAGCGATCGACTCACCCCTCCACTTT
TRBJ1-5 NA few TRBV28 CASSPRDSRRGNQPQHF TGTGCCAGCAGTCCGAGGGACTCCCGGAGAGGGAATCAGCCCCAGCATTTT
TRBJ1-1 NA NA TRBV2 CASIRGPYTEAFF TGTGCCAGCATCCGAGGTCCGTACACTGAAGCTTTCTTT
TRBJ1-5 TRBD1 NA TRBV6-5 CASRPSGGTQPQHF TGTGCCAGCCGACCCTCAGGGGGCACTCAGCCCCAGCATTTT
TRBJ2-1 TRBD2 once TRBV11-2 CASSYGLAEYNEQFF TGTGCCAGCAGCTATGGACTAGCGGAATACAATGAGCAGTTCTTC
TRBJ1-4 TRBD1 NA TRBV19 CASSTRGTNEKLFF TGTGCCAGTAGTACCAGGGGGACTAATGAAAAACTGTTTTTT
TRBJ2-1 NA NA TRBV5-1 CASSFRDEQFF TGCGCCAGCAGCTTCCGGGATGAGCAGTTCTTC
TRBJ1-4 NA NA TRBV18 CASSPLPGFYANNEKLFF TGTGCCAGCTCACCACTGCCCGGGTTTTATGCGAATAATGAAAAACTGTTTTTT
TRBJ2-5 NA NA TRBV7-9 CASTLDSSTQETQYF TGTGCCAGCACCCTAGACAGTTCGACCCAAGAGACCCAGTACTTC
TRBJ1-2 TRBD1 NA TRBV7-9 CASSLLGPGGLYGYTF TGTGCCAGCAGCTTATTGGGTCCAGGGGGCCTCTATGGCTACACCTTC
TRBJ2-7 TRBD1 NA TRBV28 CASRTGGGYEQYF TGTGCCAGCAGAACAGGGGGCGGATACGAGCAGTACTTC
TRBJ2-5 NA NA TRBV7-2 CASSLATNLRGETQYF TGTGCCAGCAGCTTAGCTACAAATCTAAGGGGAGAGACCCAGTACTTC
TRBJ2-2 NA NA TRBV5-6 CASSLVRGLTGELFF TGTGCCAGCAGCTTGGTGCGGGGGCTGACCGGGGAGCTGTTTTTT
TRBJ1-1 TRBD1 NA TRBV6-5 CASSSGQGHTEAFF TGTGCCAGCAGTTCGGGACAGGGACACACTGAAGCTTTCTTT
TRBJ1-5 NA NA TRBV5-4 CAVGGRLNQPQHF TGTGCTGTGGGGGGAAGGCTAAATCAGCCCCAGCATTTT
TRBJ1-1 NA NA TRBV7-2 CASSSQEGTEAFF TGTGCCAGCAGCTCACAGGAGGGGACTGAAGCTTTCTTT
TRBJ2-3 NA NA TRBV6-6 CASSPSDRSTDTQYF TGTGCCAGCAGTCCCTCGGACAGAAGCACAGATACGCAGTATTTT
TRBJ2-7 NA NA TRBV20-1 CSAALGEQYF TGCAGTGCTGCCCTCGGAGAGCAGTACTTC
TRBJ1-4 NA NA TRBV28 CAWGGNEKLFF TGTGCCTGGGGGGGGAATGAAAAACTGTTTTTT
TRBJ2-3 TRBD2 NA TRBV18 CASSPLTGGRADTQYF TGTGCCAGCTCACCACTTACGGGAGGTAGGGCAGATACGCAGTATTTT
TRBJ2-3 NA NA TRBV7-9 CASSLDLDTQYF TGTGCCAGCAGCTTAGATCTGGATACGCAGTATTTT
TRBJ1-2 TRBD1 NA TRBV28 CASWGQGSSYGYTF TGTGCCAGCTGGGGACAGGGTTCGAGCTATGGCTACACCTTC
TRBJ1-2 NA NA TRBV6-5 CATRGGNYGYTF TGTGCCACCAGAGGGGGAAACTATGGCTACACCTTC
TRBJ2-3 NA NA TRBV5-1 CASSLESGLADTQYF TGCGCCAGCAGCTTGGAGTCTGGCCTCGCAGATACGCAGTATTTT
TRBJ1-2 TRBD1 NA TRBV7-9 CASSPSGGSKNYGYTF TGTGCCAGCAGCCCCTCAGGGGGATCCAAAAACTATGGCTACACCTTC
TRBJ1-6 NA NA TRBV9 CASSVVDIDSPLHF TGTGCCAGCAGCGTAGTGGACATCGATTCACCCCTCCACTTT
TRBJ1-2 TRBD1 NA TRBV5-6 CASSFFTGGDYGYTF TGTGCCAGCAGCTTTTTTACAGGGGGCGACTATGGCTACACCTTC
TRBJ2-5 TRBD2 NA TRBV2 CASSLESGGETQYF TGTGCCAGCTCCCTTGAATCGGGGGGAGAGACCCAGTACTTC
TRBJ2-1 NA NA TRBV11-2 CASSFGNEQFF TGTGCCAGCAGCTTTGGGAACGAGCAGTTCTTC
TRBJ1-2 TRBD1 NA TRBV19 CASSGPGQNYGYTF TGTGCCAGTAGTGGACCGGGACAGAACTATGGCTACACCTTC
TRBJ1-3 NA NA TRBV6-5 CASSYSWGTGNTIYF TGTGCCAGCAGTTACTCATGGGGGACAGGAAACACCATATATTTT
TRBJ1-4 TRBD1 NA TRBV10-3 CAISQGDGDEKLFF TGTGCCATCAGCCAGGGGGATGGAGATGAAAAACTGTTTTTT
TRBJ2-2 NA NA TRBV28 CASTLPGTGELFF TGTGCCAGCACCCTGCCGGGTACCGGGGAGCTGTTTTTT
TRBJ2-2 NA NA TRBV30 CAWSRQRTELFF TGTGCCTGGAGTCGACAGCGGACGGAGCTGTTTTTT
TRBJ2-2 NA NA TRBV19 CASNPVSNTGELFF TGTGCCAGTAACCCGGTCTCGAACACCGGGGAGCTGTTTTTT
TRBJ2-7 TRBD1 NA TRBV6-5 CASSYSGQGAYEQYF TGTGCCAGCAGTTACTCGGGACAGGGAGCGTACGAGCAGTACTTC
TRBJ2-2 NA NA TRBV5-1 CASSLVRQGYTGELFF TGCGCCAGCAGCTTGGTAAGGCAGGGGTACACCGGGGAGCTGTTTTTT
TRBJ2-1 TRBD1 NA TRBV6-5 CASSYLGTGGFNEQFF TGTGCCAGCAGTTACTTGGGGACAGGGGGGTTCAATGAGCAGTTCTTC
TRBJ2-2 NA NA TRBV6-6 CASSRTANTGELFF TGTGCCAGCAGCAGGACAGCGAACACCGGGGAGCTGTTTTTT
TRBJ1-2 NA NA TRBV11-2 CASSLEGAAGYTF TGTGCCAGCAGCTTAGAGGGGGCGGCCGGCTACACCTTC
TRBJ1-2 NA once TRBV6-6 CASSERDGGGYTF TGTGCCAGCAGTGAGAGGGATGGGGGTGGCTACACCTTC
TRBJ1-3 TRBD1 NA TRBV30 CAWTGTGGNTIYF TGTGCCTGGACCGGGACAGGAGGAAACACCATATATTTT
TRBJ2-7 NA NA TRBV28 CASTSQGKQYF TGTGCCAGCACTTCACAGGGAAAGCAGTACTTC
TRBJ1-2 NA NA TRBV18 CASSPPGTQRPGPFNGYTF TGTGCCAGCTCACCACCCGGGACACAAAGGCCGGGGCCCTTCAATGGCTACACCTTC
TRBJ1-2 NA once TRBV6-5 CASSSEQGIYGYTF TGTGCCAGCAGTTCCGAACAGGGTATATATGGCTACACCTTC